This T cell receptor (beta chain) was identified during a study of cytomegalovirus exposure and HLA in healthy donors. Germline CDR1 reads SGDLS; CDR2 reads YYNGEE. The CDR3 runs 12 residues. With 3 bases removed from V and 5 bases from J, the gap between germline ends came to 8 bases. Study observations and caveats: Follow-up analysis found HLA locus-dependent TCR association rates, highest for DRB1 and lowest for HLA-C.

A remark on this clone: Its antigen is as yet unknown.

Both 60 Vbeta primers and 13 Jbeta primers went into the PCR. The method was immunoSEQ multiplex PCR; TCRdb's version includes in-frame clones alone and lacks a portion of them. The repertoire includes 200,000 or so clones, about 79% of them detected once, and around 2% sits in the top ten. The source material was PBMCs. This receptor was taken from a young man in good health and CMV-seronegative. V and J are TRBV9 and TRBJ2-5; D not certain. The CDR3 spells CASSGSGETQYF. CDR3 sequence (DNA): TGTGCCAGCAGCGGGTCCGGGGAGACCCAGTACTTC.